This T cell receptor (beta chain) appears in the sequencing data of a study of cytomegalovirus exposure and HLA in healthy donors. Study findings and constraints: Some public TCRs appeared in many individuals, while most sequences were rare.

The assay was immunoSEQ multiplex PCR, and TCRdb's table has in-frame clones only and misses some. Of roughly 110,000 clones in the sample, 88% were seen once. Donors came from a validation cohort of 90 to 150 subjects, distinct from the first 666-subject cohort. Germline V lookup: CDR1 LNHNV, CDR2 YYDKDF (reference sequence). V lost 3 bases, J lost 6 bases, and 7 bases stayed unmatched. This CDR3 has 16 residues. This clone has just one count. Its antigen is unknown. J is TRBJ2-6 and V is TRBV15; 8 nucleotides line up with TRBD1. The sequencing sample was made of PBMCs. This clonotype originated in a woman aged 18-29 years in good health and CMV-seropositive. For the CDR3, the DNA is TGTGCCACCAGCAGCGACAGGGGCGCTGAGGCCAACGTCCTGACTTTC. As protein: CATSSDRGAEANVLTF.